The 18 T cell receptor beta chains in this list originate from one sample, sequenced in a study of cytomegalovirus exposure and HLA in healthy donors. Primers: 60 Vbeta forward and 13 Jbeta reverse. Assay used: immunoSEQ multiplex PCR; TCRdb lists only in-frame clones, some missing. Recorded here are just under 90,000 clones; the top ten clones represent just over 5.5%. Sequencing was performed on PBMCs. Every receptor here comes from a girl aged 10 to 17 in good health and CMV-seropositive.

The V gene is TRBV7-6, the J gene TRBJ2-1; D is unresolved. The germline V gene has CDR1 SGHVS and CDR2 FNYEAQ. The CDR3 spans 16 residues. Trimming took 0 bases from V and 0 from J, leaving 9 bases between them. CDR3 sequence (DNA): TGTGCCAGCAGCTTAGCAGCCATGAGCTCCTACAATGAGCAGTTCTTC. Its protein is CASSLAAMSSYNEQFF.

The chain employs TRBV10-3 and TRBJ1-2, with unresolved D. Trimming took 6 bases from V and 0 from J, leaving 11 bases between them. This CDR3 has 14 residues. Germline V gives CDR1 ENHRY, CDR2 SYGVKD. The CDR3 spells CAIRPEASNYGYTF. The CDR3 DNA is TGTGCCATCAGGCCCGAAGCGTCTAACTATGGCTACACCTTC.

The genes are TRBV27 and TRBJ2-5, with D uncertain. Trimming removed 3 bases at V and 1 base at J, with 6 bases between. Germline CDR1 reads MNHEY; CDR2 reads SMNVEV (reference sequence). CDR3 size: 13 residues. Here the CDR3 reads CASSLSGQETQYF. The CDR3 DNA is TGTGCCAGCAGTTTGTCAGGCCAAGAGACCCAGTACTTC.

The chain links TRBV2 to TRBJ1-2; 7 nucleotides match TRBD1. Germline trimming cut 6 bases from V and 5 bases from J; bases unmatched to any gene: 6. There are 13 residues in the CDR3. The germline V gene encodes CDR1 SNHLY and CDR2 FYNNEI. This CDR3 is CASRRDSLYGYTF. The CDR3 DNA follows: TGTGCCAGCAGGAGGGACAGTCTTTATGGCTACACCTTC.

CDR3 in DNA: TGTGCCAGCAGCGTAGATGAAGCCAATCAGCCCCAGCATTTT. Protein: CASSVDEANQPQHF. This rearrangement joins TRBV9 to TRBJ1-5; no definite D call. The CDR3 contains 14 residues. CDR1 and CDR2 from the germline V gene are SGDLS and YYNGEE. The V gene lost 0 bases and the J gene lost 3 bases, with 7 bases spanning the gap.

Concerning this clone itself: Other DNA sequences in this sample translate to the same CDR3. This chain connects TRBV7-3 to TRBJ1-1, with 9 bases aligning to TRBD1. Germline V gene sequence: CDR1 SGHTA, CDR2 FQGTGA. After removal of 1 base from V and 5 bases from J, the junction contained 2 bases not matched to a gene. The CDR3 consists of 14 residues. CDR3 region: CASSLKGQGTEAFF. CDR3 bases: TGTGCCAGCAGCTTAAAGGGACAGGGAACTGAAGCTTTCTTT.

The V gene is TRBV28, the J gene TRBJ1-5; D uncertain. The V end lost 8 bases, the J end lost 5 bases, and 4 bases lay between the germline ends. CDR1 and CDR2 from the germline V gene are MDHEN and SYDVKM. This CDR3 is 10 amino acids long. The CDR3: CASHYQPQHF. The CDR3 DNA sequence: TGTGCCAGCCACTATCAGCCCCAGCATTTT.

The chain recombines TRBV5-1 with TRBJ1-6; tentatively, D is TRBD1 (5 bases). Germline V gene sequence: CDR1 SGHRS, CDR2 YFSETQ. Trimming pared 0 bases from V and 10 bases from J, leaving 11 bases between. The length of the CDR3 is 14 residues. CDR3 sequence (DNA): TGCGCCAGCAGCTTGGAAGGGGCTGGCTCACCCCTCCACTTT. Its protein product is CASSLEGAGSPLHF.

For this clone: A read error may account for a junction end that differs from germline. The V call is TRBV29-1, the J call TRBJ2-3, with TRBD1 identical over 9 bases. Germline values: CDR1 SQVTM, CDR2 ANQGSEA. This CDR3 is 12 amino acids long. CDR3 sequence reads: CSVRTGVDKQYF. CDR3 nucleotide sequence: TGCAGCGTTCGGACAGGGGTGGATAAGCAGTATTTT.

The chain's CDR3 is CSARGADTEAFF. The CDR3 coding sequence is TGCAGCGCCAGGGGGGCGGATACTGAAGCTTTCTTT. The chain is built from TRBV29-1 and TRBJ1-1; TRBD1 aligns across 7 bases. V shed 7 bases and J 5 bases; nucleotides not matched to a gene: 7. This CDR3 has 12 residues. The V gene's germline CDR1 is SQVTM and CDR2 ANQGSEA.

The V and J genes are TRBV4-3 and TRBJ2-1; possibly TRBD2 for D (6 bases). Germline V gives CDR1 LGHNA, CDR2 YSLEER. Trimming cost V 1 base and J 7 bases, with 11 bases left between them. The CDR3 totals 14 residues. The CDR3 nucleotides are TGCGCCAGCAGCCAAGCCCGACTAGTTAATGAGCAGTTCTTC. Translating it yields CASSQARLVNEQFF.

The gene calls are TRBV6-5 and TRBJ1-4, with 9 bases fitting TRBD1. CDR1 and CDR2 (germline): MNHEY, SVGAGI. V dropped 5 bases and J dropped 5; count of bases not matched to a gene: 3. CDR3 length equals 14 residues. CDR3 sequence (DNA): TGTGCCAGCAGTACCGGGACAGGGAATGAAAAACTGTTTTTT. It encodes CASSTGTGNEKLFF.

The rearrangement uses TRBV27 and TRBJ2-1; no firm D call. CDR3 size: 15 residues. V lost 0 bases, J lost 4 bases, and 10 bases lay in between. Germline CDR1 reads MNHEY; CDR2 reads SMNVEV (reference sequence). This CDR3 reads CASSLSKDTYNEQFF. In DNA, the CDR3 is TGTGCCAGCAGTTTATCGAAAGACACGTACAATGAGCAGTTCTTC.

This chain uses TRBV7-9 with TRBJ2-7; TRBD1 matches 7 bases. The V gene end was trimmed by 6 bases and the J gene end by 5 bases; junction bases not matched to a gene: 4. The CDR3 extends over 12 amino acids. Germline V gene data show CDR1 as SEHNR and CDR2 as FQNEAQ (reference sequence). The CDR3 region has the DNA TGTGCCAGCAGACGGACAGGCCACGAGCAGTACTTC. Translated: CASRRTGHEQYF.

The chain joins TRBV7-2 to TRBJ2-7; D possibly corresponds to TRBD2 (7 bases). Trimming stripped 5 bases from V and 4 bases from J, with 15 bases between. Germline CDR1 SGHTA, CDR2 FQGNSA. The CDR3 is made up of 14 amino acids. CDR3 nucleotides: TGTGCCAGCAGCCTAGGGGGGGGCCTATACGAGCAGTACTTC. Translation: CASSLGGGLYEQYF.

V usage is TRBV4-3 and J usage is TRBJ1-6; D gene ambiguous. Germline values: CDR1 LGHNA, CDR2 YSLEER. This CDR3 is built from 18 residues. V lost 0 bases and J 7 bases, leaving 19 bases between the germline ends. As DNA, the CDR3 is TGCGCCAGCAGCCAAGATCGACTCCACGAGGCCCCCAATTCACCCCTCCACTTT. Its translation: CASSQDRLHEAPNSPLHF.

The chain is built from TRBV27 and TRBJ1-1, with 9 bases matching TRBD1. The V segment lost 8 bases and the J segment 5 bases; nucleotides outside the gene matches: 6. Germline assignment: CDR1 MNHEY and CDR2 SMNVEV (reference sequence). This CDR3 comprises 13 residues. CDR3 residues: CASRDRVWTEAFF. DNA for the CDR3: TGTGCCAGCCGGGACAGGGTTTGGACTGAAGCTTTCTTT.

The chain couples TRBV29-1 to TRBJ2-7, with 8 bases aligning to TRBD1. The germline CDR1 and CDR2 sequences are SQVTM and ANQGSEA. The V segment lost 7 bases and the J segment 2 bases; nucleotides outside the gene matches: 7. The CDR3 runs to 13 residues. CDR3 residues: CSGIGTGAYEQYF. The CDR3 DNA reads TGCAGCGGTATAGGGACAGGCGCCTACGAGCAGTACTTC.